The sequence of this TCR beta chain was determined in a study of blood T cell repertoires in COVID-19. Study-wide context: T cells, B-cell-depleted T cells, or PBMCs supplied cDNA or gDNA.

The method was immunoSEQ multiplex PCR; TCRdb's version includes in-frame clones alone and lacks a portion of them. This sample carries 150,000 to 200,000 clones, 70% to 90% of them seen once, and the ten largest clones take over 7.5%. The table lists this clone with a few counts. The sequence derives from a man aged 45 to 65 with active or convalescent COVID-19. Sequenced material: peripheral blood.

CDR3: CASSGAANYEQYF. The CDR3 coding sequence is TGTGCCAGCTCGGGGGCGGCGAACTACGAGCAGTACTTC. V usage is TRBV18 and J usage is TRBJ2-7; D possibly corresponds to TRBD1 (6 bases). The CDR3 runs to 13 residues. Germline V lookup: CDR1 KGHSH, CDR2 LQKENI. V shed 6 bases and J shed 3 bases, with 12 bases lying between them. The variable domain in full, completed from reference TRBV18 and TRBJ2-7, reads NAGVMQNPRHLVRRRGQEARLRCSPMKGHSHVYWYRQLPEEGLKFMVYLQKENIIDESGMPKERFSAEFPKEGPSILRIQQVVRGDSAAYFCASSGAANYEQYFGPGTRLTVT.